The rows below give T cell receptor beta chains drawn from one sample of a study of chemoradiotherapy in HPV16-positive cancers. Profiling relied on immunoSEQ multiplex PCR, and the TCRdb table lists in-frame clones only, not all of them. The data hold around 23,000 clones, with approximately 90% observed a single time. The sample here was blood, taken from a patient who underwent chemoradiotherapy. These receptors originate from a human donor with HPV-associated anogenital cancer. The conserved cysteine and the conserved F or W are not part of the CDR3 here. Fields, in order: J gene, V gene, CDR3 protein.

J: TRBJ2-1; V: TRBV15; CDR3: ATSGNRGSSYNEQF
J: TRBJ1-1; V: TRBV7-2; CDR3: ASSSATEAF
J: TRBJ2-3; V: TRBV7-2; CDR3: ASSLIGLHGPTDTQY
J: TRBJ1-6; V: TRBV27; CDR3: ASSLSMNSPLH
J: TRBJ1-2; V: TRBV6-1; CDR3: ASSEYHRDYGYT
J: TRBJ1-2; V: TRBV27; CDR3: ASSLLGTGGRGYT
J: TRBJ2-6; V: TRBV7-9; CDR3: ASSLAGRSGANVLT
J: TRBJ1-1; V: TRBV27; CDR3: ASSSTGTGFTEAF
J: TRBJ2-7; V: TRBV12-2; CDR3: ASRFDEQY
J: TRBJ1-5; V: TRBV6-5; CDR3: ASSLDRGLNQPQH
J: TRBJ1-6; V: TRBV7-9; CDR3: ASSLPSQGAGYNSPLH
J: TRBJ1-4; V: TRBV30; CDR3: AWSAGANEKLF
J: TRBJ2-1; V: TRBV11-2; CDR3: ASSPPGQGYNEQF
J: TRBJ1-1; V: TRBV19; CDR3: ASSIVGRAEAF
J: TRBJ2-5; V: TRBV13; CDR3: ASSRREQETQY
J: TRBJ1-3; V: TRBV30; CDR3: AWTVSHSGNTIY
J: TRBJ1-2; V: TRBV7-9; CDR3: ASSLEGGKEYGYT
J: TRBJ2-3; V: TRBV29-1; CDR3: SVQRTDTQY
J: TRBJ2-3; V: TRBV19; CDR3: ASSISSERGLVTDTQY
J: TRBJ2-5; V: TRBV6-1; CDR3: ASSDGGRGTETQY
J: TRBJ1-2; V: TRBV19; CDR3: ASSLRVDGGRPTGYT
J: TRBJ1-1; V: TRBV7-3; CDR3: ASSRANGFEAF
J: TRBJ1-6; V: TRBV18; CDR3: ASSHPGTNSPLH
J: TRBJ2-1; V: TRBV6-5; CDR3: ASSYVGLAGGEQF
J: TRBJ2-5; V: TRBV4-2; CDR3: ASSQEGVSRETQY
J: TRBJ1-4; V: TRBV6-6; CDR3: ASHRDATNEKLF
J: TRBJ2-3; V: TRBV11-3; CDR3: ASSPGGVRDTQY
J: TRBJ1-2; V: TRBV5-1; CDR3: ASSLRGETYGYT
J: TRBJ1-2; V: TRBV6-5; CDR3: ASSYRPANGYT
J: TRBJ1-6; V: TRBV6-1; CDR3: ASSEARVSPLH
J: TRBJ2-2; V: TRBV7-7; CDR3: ASSTRGGGDTGELF
J: TRBJ1-1; V: TRBV29-1; CDR3: SVGQNTEAF
J: TRBJ2-7; V: TRBV5-1; CDR3: ASSGQGNEQY
J: TRBJ2-1; V: TRBV19; CDR3: ASSVGLAGANEQF
J: TRBJ2-5; V: TRBV9; CDR3: ASSAQQGRETQY
J: TRBJ1-4; V: TRBV10-3; CDR3: AISKGGRGDEKLF
J: TRBJ2-4; V: TRBV6-1; CDR3: ASYLSLVAKNIQY
J: TRBJ2-5; V: TRBV4-1; CDR3: ASSQDWLAGRRGTQY
J: TRBJ2-1; V: TRBV29-1; CDR3: SGGGVPSYNEQF
J: TRBJ1-3; V: TRBV7-9; CDR3: ASSLNRGGGNTIY
J: TRBJ1-1; V: TRBV5-1; CDR3: ASSWGIGNTEAF
J: TRBJ1-5; V: TRBV4-1; CDR3: ASSQPGGNQPQH
J: TRBJ2-3; V: TRBV14; CDR3: ASSHLSTDTQY
J: TRBJ2-3; V: TRBV6-1; CDR3: ASSVEWGTDTQY
J: TRBJ1-3; V: TRBV14; CDR3: ASSQAQGTPGNTIY
J: TRBJ1-1; V: TRBV20-1; CDR3: SAYLNTEAF
J: TRBJ1-5; V: TRBV19; CDR3: ASSSRTGEAPQH
J: TRBJ2-3; V: TRBV4-1; CDR3: ASSQEGGGVVVDTQY
J: TRBJ2-1; V: TRBV11-3; CDR3: ASSPAQRGAGNEQF
J: TRBJ1-1; V: TRBV18; CDR3: ASSQTRGNTEAF
J: TRBJ1-2; V: TRBV7-9; CDR3: ASSLRDSFSHYGYT
J: TRBJ2-3; V: TRBV29-1; CDR3: SVDPGVGDTQY
J: TRBJ2-1; V: TRBV7-9; CDR3: ASSLGYDDEQF
J: TRBJ1-6; V: TRBV7-2; CDR3: ASSLSRWDSPLH
J: TRBJ2-5; V: TRBV5-1; CDR3: ASSLGGVSGVQETQY
J: TRBJ1-5; V: TRBV15; CDR3: ATSRDSGGRNQPQH
J: TRBJ2-6; V: TRBV5-1; CDR3: ASSLVLGGFSGANVLT
J: TRBJ1-1; V: TRBV10-2; CDR3: ASRTGNWDTEAF
J: TRBJ2-1; V: TRBV27; CDR3: ASSPSGRGAYNEQF